This T cell receptor (beta chain) was identified during a study of CD8+ T cells in alopecia areata (dated by TCRdb to between 2018 and 2020). The study in broad terms: Treated patients were enrolled in an open-label pilot trial of oral tofacitinib at 5 to 10 mg twice daily for moderate-to-severe alopecia areata. Patients received tofacitinib for 6 to 18 months and were then followed off drug for 6 months to check for delayed response and recurrence. Disease severity in treated patients was measured with the SALT score, which quantifies the percentage of affected scalp surface area. To study T cell clonal expansion in alopecia areata, the researchers applied high-throughput TCRbeta sequencing to both the C3H/HeJ mouse model and human patients. On the human side, TCRbeta sequencing was run on scalp tissue and on sorted CD4+ and CD8+ peripheral blood T cells from healthy controls and from alopecia areata patients with either patchy or totalis/universalis disease. Biopsies were taken from tofacitinib-treated patients at baseline and again at 4 and 24 weeks into treatment, and several of those patients also had a later scalp biopsy. Scalp clonality was compared across normal scalp (n=4), patchy alopecia areata scalp (n=8), and alopecia totalis/universalis scalp (n=8). The RNA source kit depended on sample type: the PAXgene miRNA kit for fixed scalp, the miRNeasy kit for PBMCs, and the RNeasy kit for mouse skin. TCRbeta CDR3 regions were amplified by immunoSEQ multiplex PCR using 35 Vbeta forward and 13 Jbeta reverse primers. The research as a whole found: Scalp TCR repertoire analysis is complicated because resident alphabeta T cells in normal human skin are also sequenced, whereas mouse skin is dominated by gammadelta T cells. Higher clonality and more expanded CD8+ clones were observed in lesional scalp than in normal scalp, particularly in alopecia totalis/universalis, a finding suggestive of antigenic drive. Scalp clonality and the number of expanded CD8+ clones among the top 100 scalp clones were significantly decreased by tofacitinib. TCR sequences shared between patients were less clear than in mice, possibly partly because of HLA diversity in the patient population. Many expanded lesional clones were found to persist in scalp and blood during tofacitinib treatment, and relapse after treatment cessation may be partly explained by this persistence. The treated cohort was small, with a single nonresponder, so links between baseline CD8+ expansion and response need larger studies.

The protocol used for the library was the immunoSEQ multiplex PCR assay. RNA was extracted from all samples and reverse transcribed into cDNA as template for TCR sequencing. SuperScript III was used for first-strand cDNA synthesis, primed with a 2:1 mix of oligo-dT and random hexamers. A synthetic immune receptor repertoire was used to measure amplification bias, and any remaining bias was corrected computationally. The study's own analysis went as follows. Raw reads were preprocessed to remove errors, and CDR3 was defined according to IMGT conventions as the region from the conserved cysteine to phenylalanine. Clonality was computed by normalizing Shannon entropy by log2 of the number of productive unique TCRs and subtracting the result from 1. CD4 or CD8 identity of scalp clones was inferred by cross-referencing scalp TCRbeta sequences with sorted blood CD4 and CD8 repertoires. TCRdb obtained this table from immuneACCESS and retained in-frame rearrangements with V and J assigned. These tables miss some clones; where compared with another copy, unresolved V genes account for less than half of the shortfall, and the remainder is unexplained. V and J calls and clone size come straight from that table; D and trimming were deduced from the DNA. This sample is represented by over 85,000 clones; approximately 70% of them were singletons. About 18% of the sample is held by the ten biggest clonotypes.

The sample's treatment or condition, from its label and the paper: oral pan-JAK inhibitor, 5-10 mg twice daily. Peripheral blood and lesional scalp punch biopsies were obtained from patients with alopecia areata. PBMCs were separated by density centrifugation and stained for CD3, CD4 and CD8, after which CD4+ and CD8+ T cells were sorted on a FACSAria. There are 14 amino acids in the CDR3, from cysteine to phenylalanine inclusive. The CDR3 DNA has 42 bases and is translated from base 1. The germline V gene specifies SGHTA as CDR1 and FQGTGA as CDR2. Trimming at the junction amounts to 3 bases on V and 1 base on J, and the germline ends lie 7 bases apart. This clone has just a few counts. There is no known antigen for this receptor. Base qualities are not at hand, and no much larger clone is one base apart.

This specimen consisted of CD8+ T cells sorted from blood, obtained at week 44, from a patient treated with tofacitinib. The origin of this receptor is a human donor with alopecia areata. Recombination linked TRBV7-3 to TRBJ2-1, with no confidently assigned D gene. The sequenced DNA: TGTGCCAGCAGCTTCCTAGGATCCTACAATGAGCAGTTCTTC. Its protein product is CASSFLGSYNEQFF.